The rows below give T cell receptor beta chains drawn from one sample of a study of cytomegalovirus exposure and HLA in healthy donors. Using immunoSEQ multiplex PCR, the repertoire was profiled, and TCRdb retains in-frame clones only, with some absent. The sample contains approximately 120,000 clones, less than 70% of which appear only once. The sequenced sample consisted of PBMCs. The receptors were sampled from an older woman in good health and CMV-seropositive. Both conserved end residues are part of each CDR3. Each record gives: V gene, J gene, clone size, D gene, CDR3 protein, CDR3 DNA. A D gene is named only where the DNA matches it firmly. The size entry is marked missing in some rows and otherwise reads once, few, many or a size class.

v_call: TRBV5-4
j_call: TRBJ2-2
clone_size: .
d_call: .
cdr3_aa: CASSFQGAGELFF
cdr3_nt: TGTGCCAGCAGCTTTCAAGGGGCCGGGGAGCTGTTTTTT

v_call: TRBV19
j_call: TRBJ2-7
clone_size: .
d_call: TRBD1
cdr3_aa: CAGLRDRGPAGSYEQYF
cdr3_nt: TGTGCCGGCCTCCGGGACAGGGGTCCTGCAGGTTCCTACGAGCAGTACTTC

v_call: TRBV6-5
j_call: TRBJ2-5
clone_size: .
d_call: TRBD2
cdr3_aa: CASIPGLAGGTQYF
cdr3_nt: TGTGCCAGCATCCCGGGACTAGCGGGAGGGACCCAGTACTTC

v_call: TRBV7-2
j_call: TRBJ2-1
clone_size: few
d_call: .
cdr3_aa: CASSSAGTGPYEQFF
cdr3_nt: TGTGCCAGCAGCTCGGCCGGGACTGGACCCTATGAGCAGTTCTTC

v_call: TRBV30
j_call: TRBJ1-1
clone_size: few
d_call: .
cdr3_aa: CAWSVRTDMNTEAFF
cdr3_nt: TGTGCCTGGAGTGTACGTACAGACATGAACACTGAAGCTTTCTTT

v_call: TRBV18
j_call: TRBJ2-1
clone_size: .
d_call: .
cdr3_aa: CASSPYGLSSYNEQFF
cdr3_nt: TGTGCCAGCTCACCTTACGGACTGAGCTCCTACAATGAGCAGTTCTTC

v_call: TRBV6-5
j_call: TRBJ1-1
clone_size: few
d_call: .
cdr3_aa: CASTPRLNTEAFF
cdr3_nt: TGTGCCAGCACTCCCAGACTTAACACTGAAGCTTTCTTT

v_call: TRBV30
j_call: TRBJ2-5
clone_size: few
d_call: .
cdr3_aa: CAWSYREGETQYF
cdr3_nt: TGTGCCTGGAGTTACAGGGAAGGGGAGACCCAGTACTTC

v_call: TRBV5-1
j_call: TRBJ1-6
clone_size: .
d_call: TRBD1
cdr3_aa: CASSLDGQGNSPLHF
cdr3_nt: TGCGCCAGCAGCTTGGATGGACAGGGGAATTCACCCCTCCACTTT

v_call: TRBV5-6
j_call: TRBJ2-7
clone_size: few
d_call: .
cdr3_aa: CASRLPGNQWDEQYF
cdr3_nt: TGTGCCAGCAGGCTGCCGGGGAATCAATGGGACGAGCAGTACTTC

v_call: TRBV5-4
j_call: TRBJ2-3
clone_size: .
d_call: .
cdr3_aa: CASSPRTDTQYF
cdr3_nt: TGTGCCAGCAGTCCTCGCACAGATACGCAGTATTTT

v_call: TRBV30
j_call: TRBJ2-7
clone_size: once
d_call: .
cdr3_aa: CAWTARRLHGTYEQYF
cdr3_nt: TGTGCCTGGACCGCCCGTCGGCTCCACGGGACCTACGAGCAGTACTTC

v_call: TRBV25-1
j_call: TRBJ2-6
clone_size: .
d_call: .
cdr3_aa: CASSLSGANVLTF
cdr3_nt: TGTGCCAGCAGTCTGTCTGGGGCCAACGTCCTGACTTTC

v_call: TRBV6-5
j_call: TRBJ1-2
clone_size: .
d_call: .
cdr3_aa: CASSQFRGGGYTF
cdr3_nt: TGTGCCAGCAGCCAGTTTCGGGGGGGAGGCTACACCTTC

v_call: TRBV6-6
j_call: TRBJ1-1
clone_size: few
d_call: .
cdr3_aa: CASSYGSAGKDTEAFF
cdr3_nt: TGTGCCAGCAGCTACGGATCGGCAGGGAAGGATACTGAAGCTTTCTTT

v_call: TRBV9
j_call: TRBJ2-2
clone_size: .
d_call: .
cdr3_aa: CASSVGRSTGELFF
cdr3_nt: TGTGCCAGCAGCGTGGGGAGGAGCACCGGGGAGCTGTTTTTT

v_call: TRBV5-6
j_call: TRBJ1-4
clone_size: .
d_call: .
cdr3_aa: CASSLGQGEKLFF
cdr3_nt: TGTGCCAGCAGCTTGGGGCAGGGGGAAAAACTGTTTTTT